A single sample is the source of the 11 T cell receptor beta chains below, sequenced in a study of low-dose radiotherapy and immunotherapy resistance in tumors. Time point: before trial treatment. Alpha- and beta-chain coverage of first-strand cDNA came from TRAV- and TRBV-specific primers. A constant-region primer paired with the V-primer adapter amplified TCRs over roughly 18 PCR cycles. TCRdb analysed the reads with MiXCR anew, one entry per CDR3 protein. The table lists over 65,000 distinct CDR3 sequences, 15% to 20% of them singletons. The sequences come from PBMCs, collected before treatment. The receptors were gathered from a male donor with prostate cancer.

The chain combines TRBV11-1 with TRBJ2-1; D uncertain. CDR1 is SGHAT, CDR2 FQDESV, per germline (reference sequence). The V and J ends lost 3 bases and 3 bases respectively, with 6 bases between them. The CDR3 consists of 13 residues. The CDR3 spells CASSFGLYNEQFF. The CDR3, as DNA: TGTGCCAGCAGCTTTGGCCTCTACAATGAGCAGTTCTTC. Full variable domain (missing parts from reference TRBV11-1 and TRBJ2-1): EAEVAQSPRYKITEKSQAVAFWCDPISGHATLYWYRQILGQGPELLVQFQDESVVDDSQLPKDRFSAERLKGVDSTLKIQPAELGDSAMYLCASSFGLYNEQFFGPGTRLTVL.

This clonotype was counted ten times or more. This chain's CDR3 is CASSFLSGGSRAAGYTF. The CDR3 coding sequence is TGTGCCAGCAGCTTTTTAAGCGGGGGCTCCCGAGCAGCTGGCTACACCTTC. The V gene is TRBV3-1, the J gene TRBJ1-2; maybe TRBD1 (6 bases). CDR1 is LGHDT, CDR2 YNNKEL, per germline (reference sequence). V was clipped by 5 bases and J by 7 bases, with 26 bases between them. The CDR3 length is 17 residues. Complete variable domain (other parts from reference TRBV3-1 and TRBJ1-2): DTAVSQTPKYLVTQMGNDKSIKCEQNLGHDTMYWYKQDSKKFLKIMFSYNNKELIINETVPNRFSPKSPDKAHLNLHINSLELGDSAVYFCASSFLSGGSRAAGYTFGSGTRLTVV.

There are many counts of this clonotype. This chain uses TRBV12-3 or TRBV12-4 with TRBJ1-2, with D possibly TRBD1 on 5 matching bases. V dropped 5 bases and J dropped 4 bases, with 14 bases sitting between them. CDR3 length equals 14 residues. CDR3: CASSHTPGTYGYTF. CDR3 in DNA: TGTGCCAGCAGTCATACCCCAGGGACCTATGGCTACACCTTC.

This clonotype was counted at least ten times. The junction differs from germline at one of its ends, possibly a read error. This chain links TRBV15 with TRBJ2-3; D gene ambiguous. The CDR3 totals 15 residues. Germline loops: CDR1 LNHNV, CDR2 YYDKDF (reference sequence). CDR3 protein: CATSREGIGTVTQYF. DNA of the CDR3: TGTGCCACCAGCAGAGAAGGCATCGGCACAGTTACGCAGTATTTT.

This clonotype has at least ten counts. V gene TRBV7-3 combines with J gene TRBJ1-1; a weak D match, TRBD1 (5 bases). The CDR3 has 12 amino acids. V lost 4 bases, J lost 4 bases, and 7 bases lay in between. CDR1 is SGHTA and CDR2 is FQGTGA in the germline V gene. In DNA, the CDR3 is TGTGCCAGCAGCTCGGGGGGCACTGAAGCTTTCTTT. This codes for CASSSGGTEAFF.

This clonotype was found many times. V gene TRBV19 combines with J gene TRBJ2-1; perhaps TRBD2 as D (5 bases). V was trimmed by 5 bases and J by 0 bases, leaving 14 bases between them. The CDR3 is 16 amino acids. CDR1 and CDR2 (germline): LNHDA, SQIVND (reference sequence). CDR3 nucleotides: TGTGCCAGTAGTTTATACGGGGTTAGCTCCTACAATGAGCAGTTCTTC. Translation: CASSLYGVSSYNEQFF.

This clonotype was counted at least ten times. The chain recombines TRBV20-1 with TRBJ1-6, with D unresolved. Germline V gene sequence: CDR1 DFQATT, CDR2 SNEGSKA (reference sequence). V gave up 1 base and J gave up 8 bases, with 12 bases separating them. The CDR3 runs to 14 residues. The CDR3 sequence: CSARVIAADSPLHF. DNA of the CDR3: TGCAGTGCTAGAGTTATAGCCGCCGATTCACCCCTCCACTTT.

This clonotype was observed many times. The rearrangement uses TRBV10-3 and TRBJ1-1; 8 bases line up with TRBD1. The CDR3 totals 12 residues. Unmatched junction bases numbered 4, after V lost 9 bases and J lost 4 bases. The germline V gene encodes CDR1 ENHRY and CDR2 SYGVKD. CDR3 sequence (DNA): TGTGCCATAGCAACAGGGGGCACTGAAGCTTTCTTT. Its translation: CAIATGGTEAFF.

Here the CDR3 DNA reads TGTGCCAGCTCACCAGGGGCAGGCAATCAGCCCCAGCATTTT. This gives the protein CASSPGAGNQPQHF. This rearrangement joins TRBV18 to TRBJ1-5; TRBD1 is a possible D gene (5 bases). Trimming left V 2 bases short and J 2 bases short, with 7 bases between. Germline CDR1 and CDR2: KGHSH and LQKENI. The CDR3 runs 14 residues. Filled out from reference TRBV18 and TRBJ1-5, the complete variable domain reads NAGVMQNPRHLVRRRGQEARLRCSPMKGHSHVYWYRQLPEEGLKFMVYLQKENIIDESGMPKERFSAEFPKEGPSILRIQQVVRGDSAAYFCASSPGAGNQPQHFGDGTRLSIL.

This clonotype appeared many times. The rearrangement links TRBV7-8 to TRBJ1-1; 7 bases agree with TRBD1. V was clipped by 3 bases and J by 4 bases; unmatched bases: 11. Germline CDR1 and CDR2: SGHVS and FQNEAQ. The CDR3 is made up of 16 amino acids. The DNA of the CDR3 is TGTGCCAGCAGCTTCGCCCGACAGGGTGTCTCCACTGAAGCTTTCTTT. It yields the protein CASSFARQGVSTEAFF. Drawing the rest from reference TRBV7-8 and TRBJ1-1, the complete variable domain is GAGVSQSPRYKVAKRGQDVALRCDPISGHVSLFWYQQALGQGPEFLTYFQNEAQLDKSGLPSDRFFAERPEGSVSTLKIQRTQQEDSAVYLCASSFARQGVSTEAFFGQGTRLTVV.

This clonotype was seen many times. The gene calls are TRBV4-2 and TRBJ1-2; D is unresolved. This CDR3 spans 18 amino acids. Germline V lookup: CDR1 LGHNA, CDR2 YNFKEQ. Trimming shortened V by 0 bases and J by 0 bases, and 17 bases separated the two germline ends. CDR3 coding DNA: TGTGCCAGCAGCCAAGACGGGCCGTGGGCAGCCACTAACTATGGCTACACCTTC. This sequence encodes CASSQDGPWAATNYGYTF.